One and the same sample provided the 26 T cell receptor beta chains below, sequenced in a study of cytomegalovirus exposure and HLA in healthy donors. 13 Jbeta primers and 60 Vbeta primers were used for the PCR. The table came from immunoSEQ multiplex PCR; TCRdb's copy has only in-frame clones and leaves some out. The sample records under 110,000 clones, 70% to 80% being singletons. The specimen sequenced was PBMCs. These receptors all come from a female donor in good health and CMV-seronegative.

This clone has a handful of counts. V gene TRBV2 combines with J gene TRBJ2-1; perhaps TRBD2 as D (5 bases). V gave up 4 bases and J gave up 8 bases, with 18 bases separating them. This CDR3 comprises 15 residues. The germline V gene encodes CDR1 SNHLY and CDR2 FYNNEI. The CDR3 DNA is TGTGCCAGCAGTGCATCTAGGGCTAGCCGGCATGAGCAGTTCTTC. Translated: CASSASRASRHEQFF.

This clone showed up just once. The DNA for the CDR3 is TGTGCCAGCTCACCCGGAGGGCTCAATGAGCAGTTCTTC. Protein product: CASSPGGLNEQFF. This sequence joins TRBV18 and TRBJ2-1; D might be TRBD2 (6 bases). CDR1 is KGHSH and CDR2 is LQKENI in the germline V gene. The CDR3 has 13 amino acids. Trimming removed 3 bases at V and 6 bases at J, with 9 bases between.

The chain joins TRBV7-2 to TRBJ1-1; the D is unclear. The germline gives CDR1 SGHTA, CDR2 FQGNSA. The CDR3 has 15 amino acids. Trimming stripped 1 base from V and 0 bases from J, with 9 bases between. The CDR3: CASSLERNMNTEAFF. CDR3 nucleotide sequence: TGTGCCAGCAGCTTAGAGCGAAATATGAACACTGAAGCTTTCTTT.

The V gene is TRBV15, the J gene TRBJ2-7, with 9 bases that match TRBD1. This CDR3 is built from 14 residues. Germline V lookup: CDR1 LNHNV, CDR2 YYDKDF (reference sequence). Unmatched junction bases numbered 0, after V lost 1 base and J lost 2 bases. The CDR3 sequence: CATSRGTGAYEQYF. In nucleotides, the CDR3 is TGTGCCACCAGCAGAGGGACAGGGGCCTACGAGCAGTACTTC.

The CDR3 DNA reads as TGTGCCAGCAGCTTATATACGGGAGTGAATGAAAAACTGTTTTTT. As protein: CASSLYTGVNEKLFF. V gene TRBV7-6 combines with J gene TRBJ1-4, with no clear D. Trimming removed 2 bases from V and 5 bases from J, with 12 bases in between. Germline values: CDR1 SGHVS, CDR2 FNYEAQ. This CDR3 contains 15 residues. Filled out from reference TRBV7-6 and TRBJ1-4, the complete variable domain reads GAGVSQSPRYKVTKRGQDVALRCDPISGHVSLYWYRQALGQGPEFLTYFNYEAQQDKSGLPNDRFSAERPEGSISTLTIQRTEQRDSAMYRCASSLYTGVNEKLFFGSGTQLSVL.

The V and J genes are TRBV27 and TRBJ2-1; 8 positions agree with TRBD1. There are 13 residues in the CDR3. Germline assignment: CDR1 MNHEY and CDR2 SMNVEV (reference sequence). The ends lost 6 bases at V and 4 bases at J; junction bases unmatched: 2. The CDR3 loop reads CASRNRGYNEQFF. In DNA, the CDR3 is TGTGCCAGCAGGAACAGGGGGTACAATGAGCAGTTCTTC.

This rearrangement joins TRBV7-9 to TRBJ2-5; a weak D match, TRBD1 (5 bases). CDR3 length equals 14 residues. Trimming took 4 bases from V and 2 from J, leaving 11 bases between them. Germline-derived CDR1 and CDR2 are SEHNR and FQNEAQ (reference sequence). The CDR3 DNA sequence: TGTGCCAGCAGCTGGGTAGACAGTCAAGAGACCCAGTACTTC. It yields the protein CASSWVDSQETQYF.

V is TRBV11-1 and J is TRBJ2-4, with D possibly TRBD2 on 5 matching bases. The germline gives CDR1 SGHAT, CDR2 FQDESV (reference sequence). This CDR3 region has 13 residues. V gave up 8 bases and J gave up 0 bases, with 8 bases separating them. CDR3 amino acids: CASGERAKNIQYF. The CDR3, as DNA: TGTGCCAGCGGGGAGAGAGCCAAAAACATTCAGTACTTC.

The chain links TRBV4-3 to TRBJ1-6; D is ambiguous. Germline loops: CDR1 LGHNA, CDR2 YSLEER. The CDR3 is 15 residues long. V dropped 0 bases and J dropped 6 bases, with 9 bases sitting between them. The CDR3 DNA sequence: TGCGCCAGCAGCCAAGATTCCAGCGGTAATTCACCCCTCCACTTT. Translation gives CASSQDSSGNSPLHF.

The chain carries TRBV7-9 and TRBJ1-3, with D possibly TRBD1 on 6 matching bases. CDR3 size: 15 residues. Germline values: CDR1 SEHNR, CDR2 FQNEAQ (reference sequence). The V and J ends lost 5 bases and 0 bases respectively, with 11 bases between them. The chain's CDR3 is CASSPDSFSGNTIYF. The CDR3, as DNA: TGTGCCAGCAGCCCGGACAGCTTCTCTGGAAACACCATATATTTT.

This chain connects TRBV5-8 to TRBJ1-3; TRBD1 might be the D (5 bases). This CDR3 contains 15 residues. Germline lookup yields CDR1 SGHTS and CDR2 YDEGEE. V dropped 4 bases and J dropped 3 bases, with 14 bases sitting between them. CDR3 sequence (DNA): TGTGCCAGCAGCCTCGTGGGGGGTGGTGGAAACACCATATATTTT. Translating gives CASSLVGGGGNTIYF. The entire variable domain, with the rest obtained from reference TRBV5-8 and TRBJ1-3, is as follows: EAGVTQSPTHLIKTRGQQATLRCSPISGHTSVYWYQQALGLGLQFLLWYDEGEERNRGNFPPRFSGRQFPNYSSELNVNALELEDSALYLCASSLVGGGGNTIYFGEGSWLTVV.

This clone occurred a few times. V usage is TRBV30 and J usage is TRBJ1-2, with 8 bases that match TRBD1. The V segment lost 0 bases and the J segment 8 bases; nucleotides outside the gene matches: 8. The CDR3 length is 14 residues. Germline V gene lookup returns CDR1 GTSNPN and CDR2 SVGIG (reference sequence). The CDR3 spells CAWSVVTGGTGYTF. The CDR3 nucleotides are TGTGCCTGGAGTGTAGTTACAGGGGGAACGGGCTACACCTTC.

Turning to this clone: This sample includes further DNA sequences coding for the same CDR3. The chain carries TRBV5-1 and TRBJ1-1; TRBD1 is a possible D gene (6 bases). The CDR3 consists of 14 residues. V was shortened by 0 bases and J by 4 bases, with 10 bases between the two germline ends. Germline V lookup: CDR1 SGHRS, CDR2 YFSETQ. CDR3 amino acids: CASSLEGGATEAFF. CDR3 sequence (DNA): TGCGCCAGCAGCTTGGAGGGGGGGGCCACTGAAGCTTTCTTT.

This chain connects TRBV10-3 to TRBJ2-2, with 12 bases that match TRBD2. J gave up 2 bases and V 5 bases, and 3 bases lay outside the gene matches. The CDR3 is 16 residues long. Germline values: CDR1 ENHRY, CDR2 SYGVKD. CDR3 sequence reads: CAISPSGRANTGELFF. The CDR3 nucleotides are TGTGCCATCAGTCCTAGCGGGAGGGCTAACACCGGGGAGCTGTTTTTT.

This chain joins TRBV27 and TRBJ2-3; maybe TRBD1 (5 bases). Between the trimmed V and J ends, which lost 5 bases and 0 bases, there was a span of 9 bases. The CDR3 is 14 amino acids. Germline lookup yields CDR1 MNHEY and CDR2 SMNVEV (reference sequence). CDR3 sequence (DNA): TGTGCCAGCAGTGGACAATCTAGCACAGATACGCAGTATTTT. Amino acid sequence: CASSGQSSTDTQYF.

The chain couples TRBV10-2 to TRBJ1-5; the match to TRBD1 covers 10 bases. Germline lookup yields CDR1 WSHSY and CDR2 SAAADI. The CDR3 totals 15 residues. The DNA of the CDR3 is TGCGGGGTGGGGAGGACAGGGGGAGGCAATCAGCCCCAGCATTTT. Protein: CGVGRTGGGNQPQHF.

The gene calls are TRBV30 and TRBJ2-7, with TRBD1 matching over 8 bases. The CDR3 is 15 amino acids. CDR1 is GTSNPN and CDR2 is SVGIG in the germline V gene (reference sequence). After removal of 3 bases from V and 2 bases from J, the junction contained 9 bases not matched to a gene. This CDR3 is CAWRDLGDRPYEQYF. For the CDR3, the DNA is TGTGCCTGGAGAGATTTGGGGGACAGGCCCTACGAGCAGTACTTC.

This chain joins TRBV6-6 and TRBJ2-1; 7 nucleotides align to TRBD2. Germline loops: CDR1 MNHNY, CDR2 SVGAGI (reference sequence). This CDR3 contains 12 residues. The J segment lost 12 bases and the V segment lost 6 bases, leaving 8 bases of the junction unmatched. The CDR3 spells CASSQLRGGQFF. CDR3 DNA: TGTGCCAGCAGCCAACTACGCGGGGGGCAGTTCTTC.

The rearrangement joins TRBV30 to TRBJ2-5; TRBD2 aligns across 8 bases. The junction had 3 bases not matched to a gene; V was cut back by 0 bases and J by 3 bases. Germline loops: CDR1 GTSNPN, CDR2 SVGIG (reference sequence). The CDR3 spans 14 residues. CDR3 nucleotide sequence: TGTGCCTGGAGTGTCGGGGGGGCCGAAGAGACCCAGTACTTC. This translates into CAWSVGGAEETQYF.

The rearrangement links TRBV23-1 to TRBJ2-1, with TRBD2 identical over 7 bases. TRBV23-1 is an open reading frame, and its role is uncertain. The CDR3 runs to 16 residues. J gave up 0 bases and V 9 bases, and 11 bases lay outside the gene matches. The CDR3 loop reads CARGGTVGYSYNEQFF. The CDR3 nucleotides read TGCGCCAGGGGGGGGACGGTGGGTTACTCCTACAATGAGCAGTTCTTC.

The chain carries TRBV7-9 and TRBJ2-1; D gene ambiguous. The germline CDR1 and CDR2 sequences are SEHNR and FQNEAQ (reference sequence). The CDR3 has 12 amino acids. Trimming shortened V by 7 bases and J by 9 bases, and 13 bases separated the two germline ends. In DNA form, the CDR3 reads TGTGCCAGCACGCCGTCTGGAGTTGAGCAGTTCTTC. Translating gives CASTPSGVEQFF.

This clone was counted only a few times. The chain carries TRBV4-2 and TRBJ2-3, with a tentative D call TRBD1 (7 bases). CDR3 length: 16 amino acids. The germline CDR1 and CDR2 sequences are LGHNA and YNFKEQ. The germline V and J ends were trimmed by 5 bases and 1 base, with 16 bases remaining between them. CDR3 sequence (DNA): TGTGCCAGCAGCTCCCAGGGGGGATTAGGCACAGATACGCAGTATTTT. Translation gives CASSSQGGLGTDTQYF.

This clone was recorded only once. This chain links TRBV5-4 with TRBJ2-7; 9 bases are shared with TRBD1. This CDR3 contains 16 residues. Trimming at V came to 0 bases and at J to 0 bases, leaving 4 bases not matched to a gene. CDR1 is SGHNT, CDR2 YYREEE, per germline (reference sequence). CDR3 amino acids: CASSLAGQGSSYEQYF. The CDR3 DNA sequence: TGTGCCAGCAGCTTGGCGGGACAGGGATCCTCCTACGAGCAGTACTTC.

V and J are TRBV2 and TRBJ1-1; D remains ambiguous. Trimming cost V 5 bases and J 3 bases, with 13 bases left between them. There are 14 residues in the CDR3. Germline V CDR1 and CDR2: SNHLY, FYNNEI. The CDR3, as DNA: TGTGCCAGCAGTTCCGCCCGCGGGGACACTGAAGCTTTCTTT. Protein sequence: CASSSARGDTEAFF.

V is TRBV6-1 and J is TRBJ2-7, with D unclear. Germline CDR1 and CDR2: MNHNS and SASEGT. Trimming removed 6 bases at V and 1 base at J, with 7 bases between. The CDR3 is 12 amino acids. This CDR3 is CASSQVSYEQYF. The DNA of the CDR3 is TGTGCCAGCAGCCAGGTTTCCTACGAGCAGTACTTC.

This clone was detected once. This rearrangement joins TRBV7-2 to TRBJ2-2; D is ambiguous. Deletions cut 0 bases from V and 4 bases from J, with 3 bases between. CDR1 is SGHTA and CDR2 is FQGNSA in the germline V gene. The CDR3 is 13 amino acids. The CDR3 region has the DNA TGTGCCAGCAGCTTAGCGGCCACCGGGGAGCTGTTTTTT. As protein: CASSLAATGELFF.